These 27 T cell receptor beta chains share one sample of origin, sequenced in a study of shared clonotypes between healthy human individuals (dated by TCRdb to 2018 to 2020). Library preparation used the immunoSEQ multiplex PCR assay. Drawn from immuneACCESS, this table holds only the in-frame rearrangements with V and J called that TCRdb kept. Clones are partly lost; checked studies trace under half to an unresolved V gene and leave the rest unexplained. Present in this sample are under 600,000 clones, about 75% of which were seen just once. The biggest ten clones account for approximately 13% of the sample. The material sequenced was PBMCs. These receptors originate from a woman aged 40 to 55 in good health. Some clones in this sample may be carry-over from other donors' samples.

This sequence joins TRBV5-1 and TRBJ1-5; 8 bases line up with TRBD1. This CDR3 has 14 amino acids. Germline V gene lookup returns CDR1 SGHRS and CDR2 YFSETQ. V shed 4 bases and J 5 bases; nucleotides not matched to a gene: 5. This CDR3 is CASSPTGVDQPQHF. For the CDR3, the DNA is TGCGCCAGCAGCCCGACAGGGGTGGATCAGCCCCAGCATTTT.

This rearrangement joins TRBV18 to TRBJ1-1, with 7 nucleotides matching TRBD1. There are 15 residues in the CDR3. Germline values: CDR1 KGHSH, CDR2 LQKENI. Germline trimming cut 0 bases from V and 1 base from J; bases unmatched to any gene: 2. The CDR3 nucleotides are TGTGCCAGCTCACCACCAGACAGGGCGAACACTGAAGCTTTCTTT. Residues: CASSPPDRANTEAFF.

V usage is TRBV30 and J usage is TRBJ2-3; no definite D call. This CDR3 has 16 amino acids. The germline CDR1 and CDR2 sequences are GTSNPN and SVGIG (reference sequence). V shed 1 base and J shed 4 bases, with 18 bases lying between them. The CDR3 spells CAWSALVDLSSDTQYF. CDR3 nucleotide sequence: TGTGCCTGGAGTGCATTAGTGGATTTAAGTTCAGATACGCAGTATTTT.

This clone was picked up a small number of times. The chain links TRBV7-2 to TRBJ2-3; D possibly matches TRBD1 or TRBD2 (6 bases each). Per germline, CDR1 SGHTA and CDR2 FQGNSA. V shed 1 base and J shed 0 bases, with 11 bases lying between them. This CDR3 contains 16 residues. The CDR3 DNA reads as TGTGCCAGCAGCTTAGTGGGGGGCCCCAGCACAGATACGCAGTATTTT. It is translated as CASSLVGGPSTDTQYF.

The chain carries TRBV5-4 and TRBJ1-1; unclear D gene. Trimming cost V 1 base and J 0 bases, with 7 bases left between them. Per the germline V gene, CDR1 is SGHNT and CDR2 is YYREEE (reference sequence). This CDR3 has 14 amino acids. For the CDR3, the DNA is TGTGCCAGCAGCTTGATAGGGATGAACACTGAAGCTTTCTTT. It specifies CASSLIGMNTEAFF.

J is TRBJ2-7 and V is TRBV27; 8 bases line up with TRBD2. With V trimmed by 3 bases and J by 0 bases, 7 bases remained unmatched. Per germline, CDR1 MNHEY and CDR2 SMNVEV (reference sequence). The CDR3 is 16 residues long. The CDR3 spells CASSLRAGGLSYEQYF. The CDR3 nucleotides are TGTGCCAGCAGTTTGCGGGCGGGAGGCCTCTCCTACGAGCAGTACTTC.

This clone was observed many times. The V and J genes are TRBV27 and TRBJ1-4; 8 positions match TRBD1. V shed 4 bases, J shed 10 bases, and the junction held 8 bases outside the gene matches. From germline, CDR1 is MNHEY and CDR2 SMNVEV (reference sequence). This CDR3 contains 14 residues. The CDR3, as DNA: TGTGCCAGCAGTTCCGACAGGGGTCTCGGAAAACTGTTTTTT. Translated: CASSSDRGLGKLFF.

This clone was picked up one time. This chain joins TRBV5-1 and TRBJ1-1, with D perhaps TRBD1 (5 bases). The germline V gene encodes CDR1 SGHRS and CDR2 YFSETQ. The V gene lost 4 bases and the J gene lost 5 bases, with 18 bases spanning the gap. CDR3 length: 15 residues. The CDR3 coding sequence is TGCGCCAGCAGCCACCGGACAACCTCGAGAACTGAAGCTTTCTTT. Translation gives CASSHRTTSRTEAFF.

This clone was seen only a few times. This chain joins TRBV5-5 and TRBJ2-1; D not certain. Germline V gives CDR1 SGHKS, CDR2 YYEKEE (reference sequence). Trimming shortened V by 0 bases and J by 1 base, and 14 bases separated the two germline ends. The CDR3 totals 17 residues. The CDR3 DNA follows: TGTGCCAGCAGCTTGGATGGTATGGCAATTTCCTACAATGAGCAGTTCTTC. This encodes CASSLDGMAISYNEQFF.

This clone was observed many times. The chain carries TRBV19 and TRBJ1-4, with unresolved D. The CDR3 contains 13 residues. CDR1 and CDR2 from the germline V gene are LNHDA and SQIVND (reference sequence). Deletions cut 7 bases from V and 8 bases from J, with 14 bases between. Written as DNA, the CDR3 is TGTGCCAGTATCCGGGCCGACGGAGAAAAACTGTTTTTT. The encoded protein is CASIRADGEKLFF. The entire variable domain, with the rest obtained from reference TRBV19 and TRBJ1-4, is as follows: DGGITQSPKYLFRKEGQNVTLSCEQNLNHDAMYWYRQDPGQGLRLIYYSQIVNDFQKGDIAEGYSVSREKKESFPLTVTSAQKNPTAFYLCASIRADGEKLFFGSGTQLSVL.

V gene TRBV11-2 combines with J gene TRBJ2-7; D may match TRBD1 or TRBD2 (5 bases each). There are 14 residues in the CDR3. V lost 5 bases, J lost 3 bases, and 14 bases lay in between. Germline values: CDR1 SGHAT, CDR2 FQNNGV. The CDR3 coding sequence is TGTGCCAGCAGCCCCCGGGGCAGGAGCTACGAGCAGTACTTC. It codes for CASSPRGRSYEQYF.

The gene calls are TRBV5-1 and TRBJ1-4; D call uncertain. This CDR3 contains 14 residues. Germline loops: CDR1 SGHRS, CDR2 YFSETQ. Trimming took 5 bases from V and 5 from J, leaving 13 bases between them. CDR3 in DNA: TGCGCCAGCAGTATATCGGGTGACAATGAAAAACTGTTTTTT. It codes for CASSISGDNEKLFF.

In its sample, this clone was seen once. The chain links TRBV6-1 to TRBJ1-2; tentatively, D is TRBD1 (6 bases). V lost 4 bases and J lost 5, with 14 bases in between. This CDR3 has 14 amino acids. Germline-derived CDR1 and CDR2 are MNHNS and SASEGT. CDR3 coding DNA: TGTGCCAGCAGTGGAGGGGGGGGCGCGTATGGCTACACCTTC. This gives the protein CASSGGGGAYGYTF.

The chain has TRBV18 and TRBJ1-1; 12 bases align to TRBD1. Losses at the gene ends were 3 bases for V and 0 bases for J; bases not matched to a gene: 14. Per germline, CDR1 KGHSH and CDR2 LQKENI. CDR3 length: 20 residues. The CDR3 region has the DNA TGTGCCAGCTCACCGCTGTCTCAGGTCGGGACAGGGGGCATGAACACTGAAGCTTTCTTT. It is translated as CASSPLSQVGTGGMNTEAFF.

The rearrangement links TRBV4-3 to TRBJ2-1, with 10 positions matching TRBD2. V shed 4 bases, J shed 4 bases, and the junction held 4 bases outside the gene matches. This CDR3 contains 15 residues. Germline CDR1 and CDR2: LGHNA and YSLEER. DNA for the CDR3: TGCGCCAGCAGCCCTGGACTAGCGGCTTACAATGAGCAGTTCTTC. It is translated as CASSPGLAAYNEQFF.

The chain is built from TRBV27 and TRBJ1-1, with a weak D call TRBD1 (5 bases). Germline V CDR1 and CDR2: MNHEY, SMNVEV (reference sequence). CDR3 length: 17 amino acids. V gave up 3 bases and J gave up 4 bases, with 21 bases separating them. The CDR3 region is CASSFSLFGGGFTEAFF. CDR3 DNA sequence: TGTGCCAGCAGTTTCTCCCTCTTCGGGGGTGGATTCACTGAAGCTTTCTTT.

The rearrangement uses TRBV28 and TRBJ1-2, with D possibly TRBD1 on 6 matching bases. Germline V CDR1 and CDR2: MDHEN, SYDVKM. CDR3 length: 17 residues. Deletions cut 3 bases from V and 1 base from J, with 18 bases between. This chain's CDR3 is CASSFTSGTQINYGYTF. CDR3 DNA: TGTGCCAGCAGTTTCACTTCCGGGACACAAATTAACTATGGCTACACCTTC.

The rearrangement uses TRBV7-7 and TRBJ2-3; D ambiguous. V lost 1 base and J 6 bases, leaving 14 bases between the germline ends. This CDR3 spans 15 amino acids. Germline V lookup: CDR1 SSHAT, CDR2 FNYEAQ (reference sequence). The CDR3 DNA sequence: TGTGCCAGCAGCTTAGGACACGGAACTTCGGATACGCAGTATTTT. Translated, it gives CASSLGHGTSDTQYF.

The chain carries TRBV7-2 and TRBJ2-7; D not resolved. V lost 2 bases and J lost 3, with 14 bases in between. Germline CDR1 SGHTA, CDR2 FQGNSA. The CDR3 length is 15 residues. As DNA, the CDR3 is TGTGCCAGCAGCTTATCGACTGGGTCTAACTACGAGCAGTACTTC. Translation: CASSLSTGSNYEQYF.

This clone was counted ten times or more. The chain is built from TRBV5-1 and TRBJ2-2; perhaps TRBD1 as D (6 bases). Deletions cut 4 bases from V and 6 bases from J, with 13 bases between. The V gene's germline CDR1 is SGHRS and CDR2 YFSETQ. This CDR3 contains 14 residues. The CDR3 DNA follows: TGCGCCAGCAGCCAAACTACAGGGCCCGGGGAGCTGTTTTTT. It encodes CASSQTTGPGELFF. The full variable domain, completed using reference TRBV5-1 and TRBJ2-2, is KAGVTQTPRYLIKTRGQQVTLSCSPISGHRSVSWYQQTPGQGLQFLFEYFSETQRNKGNFPGRFSGRQFSNSRSEMNVSTLELGDSALYLCASSQTTGPGELFFGEGSRLTVL.

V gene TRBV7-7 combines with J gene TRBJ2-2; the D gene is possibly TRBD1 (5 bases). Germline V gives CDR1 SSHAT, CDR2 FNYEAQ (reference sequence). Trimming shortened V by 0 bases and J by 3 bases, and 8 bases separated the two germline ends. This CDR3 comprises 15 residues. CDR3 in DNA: TGTGCCAGCAGCTTAGCAGGGGCGGACACCGGGGAGCTGTTTTTT. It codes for CASSLAGADTGELFF. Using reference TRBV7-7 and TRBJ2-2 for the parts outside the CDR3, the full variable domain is GAGVSQSPRYKVTKRGQDVTLRCDPISSHATLYWYQQALGQGPEFLTYFNYEAQPDKSGLPSDRFSAERPEGSISTLTIQRTEQRDSAMYRCASSLAGADTGELFFGEGSRLTVL.

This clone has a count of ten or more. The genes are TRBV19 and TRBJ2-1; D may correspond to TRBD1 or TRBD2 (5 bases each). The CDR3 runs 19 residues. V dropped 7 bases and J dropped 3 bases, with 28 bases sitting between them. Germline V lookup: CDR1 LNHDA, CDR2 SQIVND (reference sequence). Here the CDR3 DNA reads TGTGCCAGTACCTCGCTCCCGAGACAGAGGGGCTACTACTACAATGAGCAGTTCTTC. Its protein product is CASTSLPRQRGYYYNEQFF. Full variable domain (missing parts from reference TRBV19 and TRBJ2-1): DGGITQSPKYLFRKEGQNVTLSCEQNLNHDAMYWYRQDPGQGLRLIYYSQIVNDFQKGDIAEGYSVSREKKESFPLTVTSAQKNPTAFYLCASTSLPRQRGYYYNEQFFGPGTRLTVL.

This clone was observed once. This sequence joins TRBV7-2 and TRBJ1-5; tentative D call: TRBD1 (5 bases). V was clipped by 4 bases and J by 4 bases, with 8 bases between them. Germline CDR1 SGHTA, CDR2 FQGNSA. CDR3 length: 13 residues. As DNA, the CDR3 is TGTGCCAGCAGCTGGGGCGCTAATCAGCCCCAGCATTTT. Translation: CASSWGANQPQHF. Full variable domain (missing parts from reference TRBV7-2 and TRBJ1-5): GAGVSQSPSNKVTEKGKDVELRCDPISGHTALYWYRQSLGQGLEFLIYFQGNSAPDKSGLPSDRFSAERTGGSVSTLTIQRTQQEDSAVYLCASSWGANQPQHFGDGTRLSIL.

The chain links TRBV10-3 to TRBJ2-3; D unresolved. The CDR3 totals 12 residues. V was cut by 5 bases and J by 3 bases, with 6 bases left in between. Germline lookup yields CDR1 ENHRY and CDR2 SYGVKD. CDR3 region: CAISQETDTQYF. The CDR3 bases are TGTGCCATCAGTCAGGAGACAGATACGCAGTATTTT.

CDR3 amino acids: CATSRHYRDNQETQYF. In DNA form, the CDR3 reads TGTGCCACCAGCAGGCATTATAGGGACAACCAAGAGACCCAGTACTTC. This sequence joins TRBV15 and TRBJ2-5; a possible D gene is TRBD1 (6 bases). CDR1 is LNHNV and CDR2 is YYDKDF in the germline V gene (reference sequence). The CDR3 loop spans 16 amino acids. V shed 3 bases and J shed 0 bases, with 14 bases lying between them. Full variable domain (rest looked up from reference TRBV15 and TRBJ2-5): DAMVIQNPRYQVTQFGKPVTLSCSQTLNHNVMYWYQQKSSQAPKLLFHYYDKDFNNEADTPDNFQSRRPNTSFCFLDIRSPGLGDTAMYLCATSRHYRDNQETQYFGPGTRLLVL.

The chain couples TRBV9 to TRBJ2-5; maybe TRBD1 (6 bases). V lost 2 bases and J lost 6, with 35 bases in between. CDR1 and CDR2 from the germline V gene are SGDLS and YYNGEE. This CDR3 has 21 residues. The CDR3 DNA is TGTGCCAGCAGCGTGCCTACTTCGGACAGAAGGCTAAGTAGCCTAAGAAAGACCCAGTACTTC. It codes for CASSVPTSDRRLSSLRKTQYF.

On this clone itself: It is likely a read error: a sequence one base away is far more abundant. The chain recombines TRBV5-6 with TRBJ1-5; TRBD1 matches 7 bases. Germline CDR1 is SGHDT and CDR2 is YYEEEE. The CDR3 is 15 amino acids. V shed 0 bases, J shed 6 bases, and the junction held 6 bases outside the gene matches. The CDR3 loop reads CASSLEGARGQPQHF. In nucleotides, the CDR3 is TGTGCCAGCAGCTTGGAGGGGGCTCGTGGTCAGCCCCAGCATTTT.